These 22 T cell receptor beta chains were all obtained from the same sample, sequenced in a study of brain metastases from non-small cell lung cancer. The assay was immunoSEQ multiplex PCR, and TCRdb's table has in-frame clones only and misses some. This sample yields 2,000 to 2,500 clones, of which 83% are seen a single time; 7.5% to 9.5% belongs to the top ten. Source material: tumor-adjacent normal tissue. All receptors come from a donor at least 40 years old with non-small cell lung cancer.

The genes are TRBV7-9 and TRBJ1-6; TRBD1 agrees at 7 bases. CDR1 is SEHNR, CDR2 FQNEAQ, per germline (reference sequence). The junction had 12 bases not matched to a gene; V was cut back by 4 bases and J by 12 bases. This CDR3 contains 15 residues. The CDR3 DNA is TGTGCCAGCAGCTCGGGACAGTCGGTTTTAGAACCCCTCCACTTT. Protein: CASSSGQSVLEPLHF.

The V call is TRBV30, the J call TRBJ1-1; unclear D gene. CDR1 and CDR2 (germline): GTSNPN, SVGIG (reference sequence). The CDR3 contains 11 residues. V dropped 0 bases and J dropped 11 bases, with 10 bases sitting between them. Here the CDR3 reads CAWSVGIWAFF. CDR3 coding DNA: TGTGCCTGGAGTGTAGGGATTTGGGCTTTCTTT.

This chain uses TRBV10-3 with TRBJ2-5, with 11 bases that match TRBD2. Germline V CDR1 and CDR2: ENHRY, SYGVKD. The CDR3 has 16 residues. Losses at the gene ends were 3 bases for V and 1 base for J; bases not matched to a gene: 4. The DNA for the CDR3 is TGTGCCATCAGTGAAGGGACTAGCGGTTTCCAAGAGACCCAGTACTTC. Encoded protein: CAISEGTSGFQETQYF.

Regarding this clone: This CDR3 is also generated by other DNA sequences in the sample. V gene TRBV21-1 combines with J gene TRBJ2-3; the D call TRBD1 from the table was never checked on the DNA. TRBV21-1 is flagged as a pseudogene. There are 14 residues in the CDR3. CDR3 sequence (DNA): TGTGCCAGCCCTCAGGACAGTGTCACAGATACGCAGTATTTT. Protein product: CASPQDSVTDTQYF.

The chain employs TRBV19 and TRBJ2-7; a weak D match, TRBD1 (6 bases). The germline V gene has CDR1 LNHDA and CDR2 SQIVND (reference sequence). Trimming took off 5 bases at V and 2 bases at J, with 13 bases between the two ends. The CDR3 extends over 14 amino acids. The chain's CDR3 is CASSPPGETYEQYF. The CDR3 nucleotides are TGTGCCAGTAGTCCCCCAGGGGAGACCTACGAGCAGTACTTC. Looking up the rest from reference TRBV19 and TRBJ2-7 gives the full variable domain: DGGITQSPKYLFRKEGQNVTLSCEQNLNHDAMYWYRQDPGQGLRLIYYSQIVNDFQKGDIAEGYSVSREKKESFPLTVTSAQKNPTAFYLCASSPPGETYEQYFGPGTRLTVT.

The chain couples TRBV20-1 to TRBJ1-5; D remains ambiguous. CDR1 is DFQATT and CDR2 is SNEGSKA in the germline V gene (reference sequence). The CDR3 has 11 residues. The V end lost 4 bases, the J end lost 8 bases, and 9 bases lay between the germline ends. CDR3 residues: CSAKEVEPQHF. CDR3 DNA sequence: TGCAGTGCTAAAGAGGTCGAGCCCCAGCATTTT.

The V and J genes are TRBV19 and TRBJ1-1; no clear D gene. The germline CDR1 and CDR2 sequences are LNHDA and SQIVND (reference sequence). Trimming removed 0 bases from V and 5 bases from J, with 7 bases in between. The CDR3 runs 13 residues. As DNA, the CDR3 is TGTGCCAGTAGTATAGAATTGGGGACTGAAGCTTTCTTT. It encodes CASSIELGTEAFF.

The chain is built from TRBV28 and TRBJ1-1, with D perhaps matching TRBD1 (5 bases). There are 17 residues in the CDR3. CDR1 and CDR2 (germline): MDHEN, SYDVKM. Trimming removed 10 bases at V and 1 base at J, with 25 bases between. For the CDR3, the DNA is TGTGCCACCCGGGGGTCCGGCGGGCGTGTTGGGAACACTGAAGCTTTCTTT. This codes for CATRGSGGRVGNTEAFF.

The V and J genes are TRBV9 and TRBJ2-7; 9 bases align to TRBD2. With V trimmed by 1 base and J by 2 bases, 4 bases remained unmatched. This CDR3 is built from 15 residues. Germline loops: CDR1 SGDLS, CDR2 YYNGEE. The CDR3 loop reads CASSVFSGSTYEQYF. The DNA for the CDR3 is TGTGCCAGCAGCGTATTTAGCGGGAGTACCTACGAGCAGTACTTC.

This clone has only one observation. The chain is built from TRBV2 and TRBJ1-2; the D gene is possibly TRBD1 (5 bases). Trimming removed 6 bases at V and 7 bases at J, with 15 bases between. CDR1 and CDR2 from the germline V gene are SNHLY and FYNNEI. The CDR3 consists of 13 residues. DNA of the CDR3: TGTGCCAGCAGCGGGGCCCGGGGGTCTGGCTACACCTTC. Translating gives CASSGARGSGYTF.

The V call is TRBV18, the J call TRBJ2-1, with TRBD1 matching 10 bases. Germline CDR1 and CDR2: KGHSH and LQKENI. J gave up 3 bases and V 5 bases, and 4 bases lay outside the gene matches. The CDR3 length is 15 residues. The CDR3 nucleotides are TGTGCCAGCTCATTTGGGACAGGGGACTACAATGAGCAGTTCTTC. This codes for CASSFGTGDYNEQFF.

This chain connects TRBV18 to TRBJ2-5, with 7 bases lining up with TRBD2. J was trimmed by 2 bases and V by 1 base; bases with no gene match: 4. Germline V gene sequence: CDR1 KGHSH, CDR2 LQKENI. The CDR3 runs 15 residues. The CDR3: CASSPLKAGQETQYF. The CDR3 nucleotides are TGTGCCAGCTCACCACTAAAAGCGGGACAAGAGACCCAGTACTTC.

A remark on this clone: Other DNA sequences in the same sample also yield this CDR3. The chain has TRBV7-2 and TRBJ1-5, with D uncertain. The V end was cut by 0 bases, the J end by 5 bases, with 5 bases between. Germline V gene lookup returns CDR1 SGHTA and CDR2 FQGNSA. The CDR3 sequence is 13 residues long. In DNA form, the CDR3 reads TGTGCCAGCAGCTTAGCGCCGGATCAGCCCCAGCATTTT. Encoded protein: CASSLAPDQPQHF.

The chain is built from TRBV7-2 and TRBJ2-7; D possibly corresponds to TRBD1 (5 bases). Trimming took 4 bases from V and 4 from J, leaving 8 bases between them. The CDR3 has 12 residues. Germline V gives CDR1 SGHTA, CDR2 FQGNSA. CDR3 amino acids: CASSSKGYEQYF. The CDR3 DNA reads as TGTGCCAGCAGCTCCAAGGGGTACGAGCAGTACTTC.

DNA for the CDR3: TGTGCCAGCAGAGGAGGGGGACAGGGGAGTAGGGAGCAGTACTTC. Its protein product is CASRGGGQGSREQYF. This sequence joins TRBV6-5 and TRBJ2-7, with TRBD1 matching 10 bases. The CDR3 runs to 15 residues. CDR1 is MNHEY, CDR2 SVGAGI, per germline. After removal of 6 bases from V and 7 bases from J, the junction contained 12 bases not matched to a gene.

This chain connects TRBV6-6 to TRBJ2-5; no clear D. The DNA end lines up better with TRBJ2-7; the J call may be wrong. CDR1 is MNHNY, CDR2 SVGAGI, per germline (reference sequence). The CDR3 extends over 14 amino acids. CDR3 DNA sequence: TGTGCCAGCTCGCTTGCCCCAGACAAGGCCGAGCAGTACTTC. Encoded protein: CASSLAPDKAEQYF.

The chain has TRBV6-5 and TRBJ1-6; 7 nucleotides line up with TRBD1. With 6 bases clipped from V and 11 bases from J, the junction kept 10 bases outside the gene matches. Germline V gives CDR1 MNHEY, CDR2 SVGAGI. The CDR3 has 14 residues. The CDR3 is CASSKTGILPPLHF. Here the CDR3 DNA reads TGTGCCAGCAGCAAGACAGGGATTCTTCCACCCCTCCACTTT.

This rearrangement joins TRBV30 to TRBJ1-5; D is possibly TRBD1 (5 bases). Germline assignment: CDR1 GTSNPN and CDR2 SVGIG (reference sequence). The CDR3 has 12 amino acids. Between the trimmed V and J ends, which lost 0 bases and 9 bases, there was a span of 9 bases. CDR3 region: CAWSVAGSPQHF. CDR3 DNA: TGTGCCTGGAGTGTAGCAGGGTCGCCCCAGCATTTT.

The chain links TRBV6-5 to TRBJ2-2; perhaps TRBD1 as D (6 bases). Trimming took 8 bases from V and 1 from J, leaving 11 bases between them. The germline CDR1 and CDR2 sequences are MNHEY and SVGAGI. CDR3 size: 14 residues. CDR3 in amino acids: CASSRGRNTGELFF. The CDR3 DNA follows: TGTGCCAGCTCGAGGGGGAGGAACACCGGGGAGCTGTTTTTT.

V gene TRBV11-1 combines with J gene TRBJ2-5; the match to TRBD2 covers 7 bases. V lost 5 bases, J lost 5 bases, and 11 bases stayed unmatched. The CDR3 spans 15 residues. Germline loops: CDR1 SGHAT, CDR2 FQDESV (reference sequence). The CDR3 DNA follows: TGTGCCAGCAGCCCCGGGACTTCACTAGCGGAGACCCAGTACTTC. Translated: CASSPGTSLAETQYF.

The chain combines TRBV4-3 with TRBJ1-2, with D unclear. Germline-derived CDR1 and CDR2 are LGHNA and YSLEER. V was trimmed by 0 bases and J by 8 bases, leaving 16 bases between them. The CDR3 length is 15 residues. The CDR3 loop is CASSQEAASRRGYTF. CDR3 nucleotide sequence: TGCGCCAGCAGCCAAGAGGCGGCGAGCAGGAGGGGCTACACCTTC.

The count of this clone is one. The V and J genes are TRBV7-3 and TRBJ1-6; the D gene is possibly TRBD1 (6 bases). Germline assignment: CDR1 SGHTA and CDR2 FQGTGA. The CDR3 totals 14 residues. Trimming left V 5 bases short and J 10 bases short, with 15 bases between. CDR3 residues: CASSLLGGQSPLHF. In nucleotides, the CDR3 is TGTGCCAGCAGCCTATTAGGGGGGCAATCACCCCTCCACTTT.